This T cell receptor beta chain originates from a study of blood T cells in healthy people across ages. Germline lookup yields CDR1 MNHEY and CDR2 SMNVEV (reference sequence). The CDR3 sequence is 14 residues long. V lost 4 bases, J lost 11 bases, and 10 bases stayed unmatched. A second PCR of about 7 to 12 cycles used a sample-barcoded 5' primer and a J-beta primer mix. TCRdb re-derived calls from the 5' RACE reads in MiXCR, one entry per CDR3 protein. The sample records 1.5 million to 2 million distinct CDR3 sequences, 49% being singletons. This receptor was taken from a middle-aged woman in good health. The chain recombines TRBV27 with TRBJ1-5; 8 bases match TRBD1. The source material was blood. The CDR3 spells CASSSGTGLVAQHF. CDR3 nucleotides: TGTGCCAGCAGTTCCGGGACAGGCCTGGTGGCCCAGCATTTT.